Presented here are 8 T cell receptor beta chains from one specimen sequenced in a study of OX40 agonist ivuxolimab in advanced cancers. The table came from immunoSEQ multiplex PCR; TCRdb's copy has only in-frame clones and leaves some out. The sample gives 45,000 to 50,000 clones, about 85% of which show up once; roughly 49% is in the top ten. Sample: CD4+ or CD8+ T cells sorted from blood, taken in a trial of the OX40 agonist ivuxolimab. These receptors all stem from an adult with an advanced solid tumor such as melanoma, head and neck, liver or kidney cancer.

The chain uses TRBV4-2 and TRBJ2-2, with TRBD2 matching over 10 bases. In germline, CDR1 is LGHNA, CDR2 YNFKEQ. The CDR3 is made up of 17 amino acids. Germline trimming cut 0 bases from V and 7 bases from J; bases unmatched to any gene: 8. The CDR3 sequence is CASSQDILAGVGGELFF. The CDR3 region has the DNA TGTGCCAGCAGCCAAGACATCCTAGCGGGGGTGGGCGGGGAGCTGTTTTTT.

The chain joins TRBV19 to TRBJ2-1; D uncertain. The V end was cut by 7 bases, the J end by 3 bases, with 13 bases between. The germline gives CDR1 LNHDA, CDR2 SQIVND (reference sequence). The length of the CDR3 is 14 residues. CDR3 sequence: CASMISRLYNEQFF. In DNA form, the CDR3 reads TGTGCCAGTATGATCTCGCGGCTCTACAATGAGCAGTTCTTC.

J is TRBJ2-7 and V is TRBV29-1; tentatively, D is TRBD1 (5 bases). CDR3 size: 13 residues. CDR1 is SQVTM and CDR2 is ANQGSEA in the germline V gene. The germline V and J ends were trimmed by 5 bases and 0 bases, with 11 bases remaining between them. The DNA for the CDR3 is TGCAGCGTTCTCAAGACAGACTCCTACGAGCAGTACTTC. This codes for CSVLKTDSYEQYF.

Here the CDR3 reads CASILAENTGELFF. The CDR3 nucleotides are TGTGCCAGCATTTTAGCCGAGAACACCGGGGAGCTGTTTTTT. The chain links TRBV2 to TRBJ2-2, with D unresolved. The CDR3 runs 14 residues. Germline V gene lookup returns CDR1 SNHLY and CDR2 FYNNEI. V shed 7 bases and J shed 1 base, with 10 bases lying between them.

Comments on this clone: At one end, the junction sequence differs from germline, possibly due to a read error. The CDR3: CVSSGTSGGTDTQYF. DNA for the CDR3: TGTGTCAGCAGTGGGACTAGCGGGGGCACAGATACGCAGTATTTT. V gene TRBV6-4 combines with J gene TRBJ2-3, with 13 bases lining up with TRBD2. This CDR3 is built from 15 residues. Germline V gene data show CDR1 as MRHNA and CDR2 as SNTAGT.

V is TRBV7-9 and J is TRBJ2-1; D not resolved. With 5 bases removed from V and 0 bases from J, the gap between germline ends came to 17 bases. Germline V gene sequence: CDR1 SEHNR, CDR2 FQNEAQ (reference sequence). CDR3 length: 17 amino acids. The CDR3 sequence is CASSLTVGASSYNEQFF. In nucleotides, the CDR3 is TGTGCCAGCAGCCTCACGGTTGGCGCGAGCTCCTACAATGAGCAGTTCTTC.

The V gene is TRBV7-3, the J gene TRBJ2-2; perhaps TRBD2 as D (5 bases). Germline V gives CDR1 SGHTA, CDR2 FQGTGA. Trimming removed 8 bases at V and 1 base at J, with 14 bases between. CDR3 size: 15 residues. DNA for the CDR3: TGTGCCAGCGGATGGCCAGCGGAGAACACCGGGGAGCTGTTTTTT. Its protein is CASGWPAENTGELFF. The full variable domain, completed using reference TRBV7-3 and TRBJ2-2, is GAGVSQTPSNKVTEKGKYVELRCDPISGHTALYWYRQSLGQGPEFLIYFQGTGAADDSGLPNDRFFAVRPEGSVSTLKIQRTERGDSAVYLCASGWPAENTGELFFGEGSRLTVL.

This rearrangement joins TRBV27 to TRBJ2-5; D gene unclear. Near its end, the DNA agrees better with TRBJ2-7, so the J call may be wrong. This CDR3 contains 13 residues. Germline loops: CDR1 MNHEY, CDR2 SMNVEV (reference sequence). Here the CDR3 reads CASRTNRAYEQYF. The CDR3 DNA follows: TGTGCCAGCAGAACTAATAGAGCCTACGAGCAGTACTTC.